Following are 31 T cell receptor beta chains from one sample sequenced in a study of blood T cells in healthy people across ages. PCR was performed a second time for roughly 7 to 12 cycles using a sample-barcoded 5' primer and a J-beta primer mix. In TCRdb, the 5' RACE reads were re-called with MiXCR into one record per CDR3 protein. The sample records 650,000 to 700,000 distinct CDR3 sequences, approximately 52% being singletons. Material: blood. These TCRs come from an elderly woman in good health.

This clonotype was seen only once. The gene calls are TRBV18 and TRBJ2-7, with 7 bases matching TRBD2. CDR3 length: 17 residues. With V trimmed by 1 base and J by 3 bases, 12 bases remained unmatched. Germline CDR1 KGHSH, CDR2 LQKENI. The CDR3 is CASSPQNYARGSYEQYF. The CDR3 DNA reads TGTGCCAGCTCACCACAAAATTACGCGCGGGGGAGCTACGAGCAGTACTTC.

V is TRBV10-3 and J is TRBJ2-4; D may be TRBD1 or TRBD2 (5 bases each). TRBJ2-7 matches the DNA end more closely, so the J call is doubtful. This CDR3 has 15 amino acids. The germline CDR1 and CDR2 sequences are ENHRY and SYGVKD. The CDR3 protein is CAISDGTEPTYEQYF. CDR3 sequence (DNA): TGTGCCATCAGTGATGGGACGGAACCAACCTACGAGCAGTACTTC.

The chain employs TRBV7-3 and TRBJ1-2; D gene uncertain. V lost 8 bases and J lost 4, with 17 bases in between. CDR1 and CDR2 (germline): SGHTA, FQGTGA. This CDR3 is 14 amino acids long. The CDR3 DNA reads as TGTGCCAGCGGCCCTAACCCGGGAGGCTATGGCTACACCTTC. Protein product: CASGPNPGGYGYTF.

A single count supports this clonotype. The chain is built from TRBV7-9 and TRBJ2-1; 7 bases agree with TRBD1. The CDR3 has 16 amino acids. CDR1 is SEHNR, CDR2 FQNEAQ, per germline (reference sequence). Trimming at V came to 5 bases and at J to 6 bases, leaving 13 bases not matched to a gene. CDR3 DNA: TGTGCCAGCAGCCCCCCCAGGGGGATTGGCGGCAATGAGCAGTTCTTC. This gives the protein CASSPPRGIGGNEQFF.

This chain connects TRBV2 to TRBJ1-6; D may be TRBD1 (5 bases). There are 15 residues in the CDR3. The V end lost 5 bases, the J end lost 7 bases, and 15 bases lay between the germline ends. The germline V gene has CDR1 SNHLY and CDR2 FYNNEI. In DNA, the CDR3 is TGTGCCAGCAGTCGGGAGGCAGGGAGGAATTCACCCCTCCACTTT. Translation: CASSREAGRNSPLHF.

In DNA form, the CDR3 reads TGTGCCAGCAGCCGGGATCATAGCGGGGTCTTTGAGACCCAGTACTTC. Amino acids: CASSRDHSGVFETQYF. The chain combines TRBV10-3 with TRBJ2-7; 8 bases line up with TRBD2. Near its end, the DNA agrees better with TRBJ2-5, so the J call may be wrong. Germline CDR1 ENHRY, CDR2 SYGVKD. This CDR3 has 16 amino acids.

DNA of the CDR3: TGTGCCTGGAGTGTGGGAAGCTCCAATGAAAAACTGTTTTTT. Protein product: CAWSVGSSNEKLFF. This chain uses TRBV30 with TRBJ1-4; D uncertain. CDR1 is GTSNPN, CDR2 SVGIG, per germline (reference sequence). This CDR3 spans 14 amino acids. Between the trimmed V and J ends, which lost 0 bases and 5 bases, there was a span of 10 bases.

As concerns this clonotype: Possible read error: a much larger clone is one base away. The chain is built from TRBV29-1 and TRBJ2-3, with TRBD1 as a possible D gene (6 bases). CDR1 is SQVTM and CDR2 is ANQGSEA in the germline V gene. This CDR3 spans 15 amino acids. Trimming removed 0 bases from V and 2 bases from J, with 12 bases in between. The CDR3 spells CSVEDQGLLTDTQYF. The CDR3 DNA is TGCAGCGTTGAAGATCAGGGGCTTCTCACAGATACGCAGTATTTT.

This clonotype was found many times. The chain's CDR3 is CASSLTGSNQPQHF. CDR3 in DNA: TGTGCCAGCAGCTTAACGGGTAGTAATCAGCCCCAGCATTTT. The rearrangement links TRBV7-2 to TRBJ1-5; D is uncertain. The CDR3 length is 14 residues. Germline V gene data show CDR1 as SGHTA and CDR2 as FQGNSA. The V and J ends lost 2 bases and 4 bases respectively, with 9 bases between them.

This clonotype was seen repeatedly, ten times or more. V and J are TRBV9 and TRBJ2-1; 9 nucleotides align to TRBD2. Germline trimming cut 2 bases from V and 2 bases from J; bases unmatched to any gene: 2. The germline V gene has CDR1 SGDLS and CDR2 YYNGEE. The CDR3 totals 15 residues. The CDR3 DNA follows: TGTGCCAGCAGCGTTCTAGCGGGGACCTACAATGAGCAGTTCTTC. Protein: CASSVLAGTYNEQFF.

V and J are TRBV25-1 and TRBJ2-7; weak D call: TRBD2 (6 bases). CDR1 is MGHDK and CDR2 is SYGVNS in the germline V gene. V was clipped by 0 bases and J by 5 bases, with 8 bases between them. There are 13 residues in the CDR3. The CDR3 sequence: CASSEYGGDEQYF. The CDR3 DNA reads TGTGCCAGCAGTGAATATGGCGGGGACGAGCAGTACTTC.

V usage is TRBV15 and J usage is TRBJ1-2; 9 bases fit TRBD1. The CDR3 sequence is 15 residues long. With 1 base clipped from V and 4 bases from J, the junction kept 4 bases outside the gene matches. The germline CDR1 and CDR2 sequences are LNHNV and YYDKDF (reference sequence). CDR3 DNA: TGTGCCACCAGCAGAGTTGGGACAGGGATCTATGGCTACACCTTC. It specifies CATSRVGTGIYGYTF.

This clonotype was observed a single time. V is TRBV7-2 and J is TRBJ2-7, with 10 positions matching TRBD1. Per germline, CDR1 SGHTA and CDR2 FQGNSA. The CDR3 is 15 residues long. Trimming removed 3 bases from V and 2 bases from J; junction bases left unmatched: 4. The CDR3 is CASSFQTGGTYEQYF. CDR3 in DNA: TGTGCCAGCAGCTTTCAGACAGGGGGCACCTACGAGCAGTACTTC.

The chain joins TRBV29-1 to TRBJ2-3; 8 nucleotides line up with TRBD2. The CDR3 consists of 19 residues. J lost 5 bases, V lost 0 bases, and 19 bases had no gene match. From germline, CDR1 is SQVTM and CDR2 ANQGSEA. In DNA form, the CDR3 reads TGCAGCGTTGAAGACATTAGCGGGATGGCTTTCAAGCGGGGAGATACGCAGTATTTT. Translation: CSVEDISGMAFKRGDTQYF.

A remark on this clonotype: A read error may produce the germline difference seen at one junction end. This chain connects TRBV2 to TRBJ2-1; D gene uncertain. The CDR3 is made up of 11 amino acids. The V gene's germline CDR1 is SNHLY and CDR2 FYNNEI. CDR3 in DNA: TGTGCCAGCAGTGGTTACAATGCGCAGTTCTTC. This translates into CASSGYNAQFF.

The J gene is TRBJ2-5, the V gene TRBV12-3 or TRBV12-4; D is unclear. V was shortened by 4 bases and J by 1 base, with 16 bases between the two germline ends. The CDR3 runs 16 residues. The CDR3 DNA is TGTGCCAGCAGTTCAGGTCCATACAGCTTCCAAGAGACCCAGTACTTC. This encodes CASSSGPYSFQETQYF.

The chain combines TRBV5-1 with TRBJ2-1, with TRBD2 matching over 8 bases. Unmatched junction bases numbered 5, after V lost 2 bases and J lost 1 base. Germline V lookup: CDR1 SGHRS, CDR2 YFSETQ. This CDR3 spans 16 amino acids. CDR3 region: CASSFLGGGSYNEQFF. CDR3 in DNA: TGCGCCAGCAGCTTCCTCGGCGGGGGGTCCTACAATGAGCAGTTCTTC.

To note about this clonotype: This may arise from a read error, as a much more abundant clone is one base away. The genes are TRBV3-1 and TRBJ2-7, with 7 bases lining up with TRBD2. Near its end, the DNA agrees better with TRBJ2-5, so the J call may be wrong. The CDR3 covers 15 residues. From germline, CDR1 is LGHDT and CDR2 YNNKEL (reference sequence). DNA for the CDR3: TGTGCCAGCAGCCCGGGACGAGCGGGGCCAGAGACCCAGTACTTC. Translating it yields CASSPGRAGPETQYF.

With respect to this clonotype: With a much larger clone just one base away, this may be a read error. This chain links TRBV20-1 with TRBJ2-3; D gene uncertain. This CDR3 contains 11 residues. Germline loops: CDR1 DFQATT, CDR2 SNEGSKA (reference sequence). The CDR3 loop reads CSASRKDTRYF. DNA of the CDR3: TGCAGTGCTAGTAGGAAAGATACGCGGTATTTT.

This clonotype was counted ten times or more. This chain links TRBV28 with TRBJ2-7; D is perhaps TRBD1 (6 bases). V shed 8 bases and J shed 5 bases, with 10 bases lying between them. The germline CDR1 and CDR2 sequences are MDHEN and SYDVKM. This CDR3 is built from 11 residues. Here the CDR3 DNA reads TGTGCCAGCGAATCAGGGGACGAGCAGTACTTC. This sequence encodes CASESGDEQYF.

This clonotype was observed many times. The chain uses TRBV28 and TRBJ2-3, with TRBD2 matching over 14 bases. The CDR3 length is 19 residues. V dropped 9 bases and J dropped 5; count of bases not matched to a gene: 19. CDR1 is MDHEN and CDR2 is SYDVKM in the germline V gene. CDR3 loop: CASGCRSTSGRAKEDTQYF. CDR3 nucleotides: TGTGCCAGTGGTTGTAGGTCGACTAGCGGGAGGGCCAAGGAAGATACGCAGTATTTT.

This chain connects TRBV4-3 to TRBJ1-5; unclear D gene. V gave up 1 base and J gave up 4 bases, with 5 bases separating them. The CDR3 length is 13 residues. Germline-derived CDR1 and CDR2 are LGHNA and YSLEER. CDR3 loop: CASSQARNQPQHF. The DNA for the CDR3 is TGCGCCAGCAGCCAAGCCCGAAATCAGCCCCAGCATTTT.

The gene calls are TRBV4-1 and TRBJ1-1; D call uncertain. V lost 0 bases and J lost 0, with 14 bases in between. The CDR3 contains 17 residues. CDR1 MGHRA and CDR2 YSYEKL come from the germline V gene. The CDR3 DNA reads TGCGCCAGCAGCCAAGATCCCGGGAGATTGCTGAACACTGAAGCTTTCTTT. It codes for CASSQDPGRLLNTEAFF.

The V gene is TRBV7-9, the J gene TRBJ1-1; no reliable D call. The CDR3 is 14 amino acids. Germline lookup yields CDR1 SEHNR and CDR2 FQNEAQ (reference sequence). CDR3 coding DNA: TGTGCTTCCAACTGGGAGGCAATGAACACTGAAGCTTTCTTT. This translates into CASNWEAMNTEAFF.

The CDR3 protein is CASSLAGASTEAFF. CDR3 in DNA: TGCGCCAGCAGCTTGGCAGGGGCAAGCACTGAAGCTTTCTTT. The genes are TRBV5-1 and TRBJ1-1, with D perhaps TRBD1 (6 bases). The CDR3 loop spans 14 amino acids. CDR1 and CDR2 from the germline V gene are SGHRS and YFSETQ. V was cut by 0 bases and J by 4 bases, with 10 bases left in between.

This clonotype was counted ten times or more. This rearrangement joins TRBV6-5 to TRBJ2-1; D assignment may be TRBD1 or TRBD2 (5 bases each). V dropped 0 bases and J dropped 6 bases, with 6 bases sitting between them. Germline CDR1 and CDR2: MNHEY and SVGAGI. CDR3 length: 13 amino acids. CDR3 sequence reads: CASSYSRGNEQFF. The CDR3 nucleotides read TGTGCCAGCAGTTACTCGAGGGGCAATGAGCAGTTCTTC.

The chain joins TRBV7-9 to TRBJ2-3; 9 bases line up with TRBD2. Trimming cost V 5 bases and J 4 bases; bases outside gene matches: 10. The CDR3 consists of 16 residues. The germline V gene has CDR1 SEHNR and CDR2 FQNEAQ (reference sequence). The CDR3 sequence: CASSEMAGGLSDTQYF. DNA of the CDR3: TGTGCCAGCAGCGAGATGGCGGGGGGGCTGTCAGATACGCAGTATTTT.

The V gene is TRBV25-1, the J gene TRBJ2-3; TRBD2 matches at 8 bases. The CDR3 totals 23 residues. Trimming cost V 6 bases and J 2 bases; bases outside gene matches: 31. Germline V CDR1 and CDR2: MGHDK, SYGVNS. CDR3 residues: CASSPEGTGGAPRHIHLTDTQYF. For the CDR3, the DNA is TGTGCCAGCAGCCCCGAGGGAACGGGGGGGGCCCCTCGGCATATACACCTCACAGATACGCAGTATTTT.

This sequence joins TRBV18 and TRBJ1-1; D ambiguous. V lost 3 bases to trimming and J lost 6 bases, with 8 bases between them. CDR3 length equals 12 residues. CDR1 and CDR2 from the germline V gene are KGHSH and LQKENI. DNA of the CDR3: TGTGCCAGCTCACCCCAGAGAGCTGAAGCTTTCTTT. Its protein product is CASSPQRAEAFF.

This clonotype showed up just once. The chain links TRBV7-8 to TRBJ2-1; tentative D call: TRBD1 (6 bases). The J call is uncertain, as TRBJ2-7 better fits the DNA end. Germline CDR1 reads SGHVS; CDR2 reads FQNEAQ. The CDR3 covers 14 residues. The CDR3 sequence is CASSRQVPLYEQYF. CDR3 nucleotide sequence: TGTGCCAGCAGCCGACAGGTGCCCCTTTACGAGCAGTACTTC.

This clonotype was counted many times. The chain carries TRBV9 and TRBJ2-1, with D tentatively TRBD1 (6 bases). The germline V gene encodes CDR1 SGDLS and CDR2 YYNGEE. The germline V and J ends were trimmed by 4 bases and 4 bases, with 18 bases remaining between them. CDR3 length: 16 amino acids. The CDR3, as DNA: TGTGCCAGCAGCTATAAGACAGGAGATACGTACAATGAGCAGTTCTTC. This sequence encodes CASSYKTGDTYNEQFF. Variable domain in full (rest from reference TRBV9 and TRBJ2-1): DSGVTQTPKHLITATGQRVTLRCSPRSGDLSVYWYQQSLDQGLQFLIQYYNGEERAKGNILERFSAQQFPDLHSELNLSSLELGDSALYFCASSYKTGDTYNEQFFGPGTRLTVL.